The rows below give T cell receptor beta chains drawn from one sample of a study of cytomegalovirus exposure and HLA in healthy donors. Sequencing was performed with immunoSEQ multiplex PCR; in TCRdb, only in-frame clones are kept and a portion is missing. The sample yields over 150,000 clones, over 80% seen once. Material for sequencing was PBMCs. These receptors all come from a boy between 2 and 10 years old in good health and CMV-seronegative. CDR3s include the opening cysteine and the closing phenylalanine or tryptophan. D genes are given only for firm matches. Clone size, where shown, is once, few, many, or a class for clones that have expanded.

cdr3_length j_call v_call d_call clone_size cdr3_aa cdr3_nt
16 TRBJ2-3 TRBV5-4 TRBD1 . CASSLGGTGNTDTQYF TGTGCCAGCAGCTTGGGTGGGACAGGGAACACAGATACGCAGTATTTT
13 TRBJ1-2 TRBV27 TRBD1 few CASGGQGYYGYTF TGTGCCAGCGGAGGACAGGGCTACTATGGCTACACCTTC
13 TRBJ2-5 TRBV6-5 . few CASRRTRQETQYF TGTGCCAGCAGAAGGACACGACAAGAGACCCAGTACTTC
19 TRBJ2-2 TRBV7-6 TRBD2 . CASSTRTSGPVGDTGELFF TGTGCCAGCAGCACCCGGACTAGCGGGCCGGTCGGGGACACCGGGGAGCTGTTTTTT
16 TRBJ2-2 TRBV7-3 TRBD1 . CASSLTGTGGSGELFF TGTGCCAGCAGCTTAACCGGGACAGGGGGCTCCGGGGAGCTGTTTTTT
13 TRBJ1-2 TRBV25-1 . . CASSESPGYGYTF TGTGCCAGCAGTGAATCTCCCGGCTATGGCTACACCTTC
12 TRBJ1-2 TRBV9 TRBD1 . CASSGDRAGYTF TGTGCCAGCAGCGGTGACAGGGCTGGCTACACCTTC
14 TRBJ2-5 TRBV5-1 TRBD1 . CASSLGQLQETQYF TGCGCCAGCAGCCTGGGACAGCTACAAGAGACCCAGTACTTC
13 TRBJ2-7 TRBV6-5 . . CASSSHRAREQYF TGTGCCAGCAGTTCCCACAGGGCCCGCGAGCAGTACTTC
16 TRBJ2-5 TRBV19 . . CASSKRGAYVGETQYF TGTGCCAGTAGTAAACGGGGGGCCTACGTGGGAGAGACCCAGTACTTC
12 TRBJ1-2 TRBV12-5 . . CASGWEGNGYTF TGTGCTAGTGGTTGGGAGGGGAATGGCTACACCTTC
16 TRBJ1-1 TRBV28 . . CASSLSQETMNTEAFF TGTGCCAGCAGTTTATCCCAGGAAACGATGAACACTGAAGCTTTCTTT
14 TRBJ2-7 TRBV2 . . CASMPEGGGYEQYF TGTGCCAGCATGCCGGAGGGAGGAGGATACGAGCAGTACTTC
13 TRBJ2-5 TRBV7-8 TRBD2 . CASSLGLAGTQYF TGTGCCAGCAGCCTCGGACTAGCAGGGACCCAGTACTTC
13 TRBJ1-1 TRBV5-6 TRBD1 . CATGGQGARGAFF TGTGCCACTGGGGGACAGGGGGCGAGGGGAGCTTTCTTT
14 TRBJ2-1 TRBV4-1 . . CASSQVIANNEQFF TGCGCCAGCAGCCAAGTCATAGCGAACAATGAGCAGTTCTTC
12 TRBJ2-7 TRBV11-2 . . CASSLGLYEQYF TGTGCCAGCAGCTTAGGTCTCTACGAGCAGTACTTC
14 TRBJ2-5 TRBV7-7 TRBD2 . CASSLEREPKTQYF TGTGCTAGCAGCTTAGAGCGGGAGCCCAAGACCCAGTACTTC
15 TRBJ2-1 TRBV19 TRBD2 . CASSIGGGRAPEQFF TGTGCCAGTAGTATAGGGGGCGGGAGGGCCCCTGAGCAGTTCTTC
14 TRBJ1-2 TRBV19 TRBD1 once CASREMATGLGYTF TGTGCCAGTAGGGAGATGGCGACAGGGCTCGGCTACACCTTC
14 TRBJ2-3 TRBV5-1 TRBD2 . CASSLSGASDTQYF TGCGCCAGCAGCTTGAGCGGGGCATCAGATACGCAGTATTTT
18 TRBJ2-2 TRBV6-4 TRBD2 . CASSDLSLSSGMAGELFF TGTGCCAGCAGTGACCTCTCTCTGTCAAGCGGGATGGCCGGGGAGCTGTTTTTT
12 TRBJ2-2 TRBV9 . few CASSPHSGELFF TGTGCCAGCAGCCCTCACTCCGGGGAGCTGTTTTTT
13 TRBJ2-7 TRBV25-1 TRBD2 . CASSGPLATEQYF TGTGCCAGCAGTGGCCCACTAGCGACCGAGCAGTACTTC
15 TRBJ2-1 TRBV15 TRBD2 . CATSRTSGGAGGQFF TGTGCCACCAGCAGAACTAGCGGGGGGGCAGGTGGGCAGTTCTTC
15 TRBJ1-5 TRBV5-6 TRBD1 . CASSLRQGARQPQHF TGTGCCAGCAGCCTAAGACAGGGGGCACGTCAGCCCCAGCATTTT
14 TRBJ2-2 TRBV10-3 . . CAISTPGEGGELFF TGTGCCATCAGTACTCCGGGAGAAGGCGGGGAGCTGTTTTTT
14 TRBJ1-2 TRBV10-3 . . CAISESRRGKGYTF TGTGCCATCAGTGAGTCACGTAGGGGGAAAGGCTACACCTTC
14 TRBJ2-1 TRBV18 . . CASSPKTADGEQFF TGTGCCAGCTCACCTAAGACCGCTGACGGGGAGCAGTTCTTC
16 TRBJ2-7 TRBV10-3 TRBD2 . CAISEGTSGSWYEQYF TGTGCCATCAGTGAGGGGACTAGCGGGTCGTGGTACGAGCAGTACTTC
14 TRBJ1-3 TRBV9 TRBD1 . CASSSVGRGHTIYF TGTGCCAGCAGCTCAGTGGGCAGGGGGCACACCATATATTTT
12 TRBJ2-3 TRBV21-1 . . CASSKFRVGQYF TGTGCCAGCAGCAAATTCAGGGTGGGCCAGTATTTT
15 TRBJ1-4 TRBV28 . once CASSLLGRLNEKLFF TGTGCCAGCAGTTTATTAGGCAGACTTAATGAAAAACTGTTTTTT
15 TRBJ1-1 TRBV30 TRBD1 . CAWSALGQGAAEAFF TGTGCCTGGAGTGCACTAGGACAGGGGGCCGCTGAAGCTTTCTTT
13 TRBJ1-1 TRBV2 TRBD1 . CASSGTGGTEAFF TGTGCCAGCAGCGGGACAGGGGGTACTGAAGCTTTCTTT
13 TRBJ1-2 TRBV6-1 TRBD1 once CAISEQGAGGYTF TGTGCCATCTCCGAACAGGGGGCAGGTGGCTACACCTTC
16 TRBJ2-5 TRBV2 TRBD2 . CASSYGLAGGEETQYF TGTGCCAGCAGTTATGGACTAGCGGGAGGGGAGGAGACCCAGTACTTC
15 TRBJ2-3 TRBV6-6 TRBD2 . CASPNRAGGVDTQYF TGTGCCAGCCCAAACCGGGCGGGGGGCGTAGATACGCAGTATTTT
17 TRBJ2-3 TRBV7-2 . once CASSLNLIGGSTDTQYF TGTGCCAGCAGCTTAAATCTTATAGGGGGAAGCACAGATACGCAGTATTTT
15 TRBJ2-1 TRBV2 . . CASSADYFSYNEQFF TGTGCCAGCAGTGCGGACTACTTCTCCTACAATGAGCAGTTCTTC
14 TRBJ2-5 TRBV4-3 . . CASSRVLGQETQYF TGCGCCAGCAGCCGTGTGCTAGGACAAGAGACCCAGTACTTC
13 TRBJ2-1 TRBV19 . . CASSIWGGREQFF TGTGCCAGTAGTATTTGGGGAGGTCGGGAGCAGTTCTTC
15 TRBJ2-7 TRBV12-5 TRBD1 . CASGLGEPRDRLQYF TGTGCTAGTGGTTTGGGTGAGCCTCGGGACAGGCTGCAGTACTTC
14 TRBJ2-1 TRBV6-5 TRBD1 . CASSRTGGDNEQFF TGTGCCAGCAGTCGGACAGGGGGAGACAATGAGCAGTTCTTC
13 TRBJ2-1 TRBV11-2 . few CASSPLSYNEQFF TGTGCCAGCAGCCCTTTATCCTACAATGAGCAGTTCTTC
17 TRBJ2-1 TRBV10-1 . . CASIPTIGVVTDNEQFF TGCGCCAGCATCCCTACTATCGGGGTAGTAACAGACAATGAGCAGTTCTTC
18 TRBJ2-5 TRBV27 TRBD1 few CASSLSLIGQGARETQYF TGTGCCAGCAGTTTATCTCTTATCGGACAGGGGGCACGGGAGACCCAGTACTTC
15 TRBJ2-5 TRBV29-1 TRBD1 . CSVQDRANFMETQYF TGCAGCGTTCAGGACAGGGCAAATTTTATGGAGACCCAGTACTTC
14 TRBJ2-1 TRBV6-5 . . CASTPGLPRGEQFF TGTGCCAGCACCCCGGGACTGCCTAGGGGTGAGCAGTTCTTC
12 TRBJ1-2 TRBV28 . . CASSFKGVGYTF TGTGCCAGCAGTTTTAAGGGGGTCGGCTACACCTTC
18 TRBJ2-3 TRBV11-2 TRBD2 . CASSLVGSGRALGDTQYF TGTGCCAGCAGCTTAGTTGGTAGCGGGAGGGCCCTGGGGGATACGCAGTATTTT
15 TRBJ2-1 TRBV11-1 TRBD2 once CASSLRLAGNNEQFF TGTGCCAGCAGCTTAAGGCTAGCGGGGAACAATGAGCAGTTCTTC
19 TRBJ2-1 TRBV11-2 TRBD2 . CASSLGSSGGWGSYNEQFF TGTGCCAGCAGCTTAGGTTCTAGCGGGGGGTGGGGGTCCTACAATGAGCAGTTCTTC
15 TRBJ1-4 TRBV5-5 . . CASSSRDATNEKLFF TGTGCCAGCAGTTCTAGAGATGCAACTAATGAAAAACTGTTTTTT
15 TRBJ2-5 TRBV29-1 TRBD2 . CSVVRLADSQETQYF TGCAGCGTTGTCCGACTAGCAGACTCCCAAGAGACCCAGTACTTC